Sequencing of this T cell receptor beta chain was carried out in a study of T-cell reconstitution after alpha-beta-depleted transplantation in children. This clonotype was seen only a few times. Germline V gene data show CDR1 as GTSNPN and CDR2 as SVGIG (reference sequence). This CDR3 has 13 amino acids. V was trimmed by 0 bases and J by 10 bases, leaving 13 bases between them. Unique molecular identifiers were incorporated into the prepared TCRbeta library. TCRdb reprocessed the PCR reads with MiXCR, giving one entry per CDR3 protein. In the table there are about 540,000 distinct CDR3 sequences, 25% to 30% of which are singletons.

This receptor was obtained from a boy under two years old with Wiskott-Aldrich syndrome, due to receive a stem cell transplant. The source was PBMCs, collected before TCRalphabeta/CD19-depleted stem cell transplant. The chain joins TRBV30 to TRBJ2-1; D not resolved. The CDR3 DNA is TGTGCCTGGAGTGTAGACTCTAGTAGGGAGCAGTTCTTC. This encodes CAWSVDSSREQFF.